This T cell receptor (beta chain) emerged from a study of cytomegalovirus exposure and HLA in healthy donors. In the study overall: Early release data held 85 million or so unique TCRs from HLA-typed donors. The study, taken as a whole, reports: Sequencing likely caused a cluster of highly shared sequence variants.

Primers included in the PCR were 60 Vbeta and 13 Jbeta primers. Sequenced by immunoSEQ multiplex PCR; TCRdb stores in-frame clones only, minus some. The table shows some 90,000 clones, with more than 75% occurring only once. The CDR3 consists of 13 residues. Trimming took 6 bases from V and 3 from J, leaving 12 bases between them. Germline V gene data show CDR1 as MNHNS and CDR2 as SASEGT. Concerning this clone itself: What it binds is unknown.

The sequenced sample consisted of PBMCs. This TCR derives from a human donor in good health. The chain joins TRBV6-1 to TRBJ2-7; the D is unclear. CDR3 in amino acids: CASRVDSFYEQYF. CDR3 bases: TGTGCCAGCAGAGTAGACTCGTTCTACGAGCAGTACTTC.